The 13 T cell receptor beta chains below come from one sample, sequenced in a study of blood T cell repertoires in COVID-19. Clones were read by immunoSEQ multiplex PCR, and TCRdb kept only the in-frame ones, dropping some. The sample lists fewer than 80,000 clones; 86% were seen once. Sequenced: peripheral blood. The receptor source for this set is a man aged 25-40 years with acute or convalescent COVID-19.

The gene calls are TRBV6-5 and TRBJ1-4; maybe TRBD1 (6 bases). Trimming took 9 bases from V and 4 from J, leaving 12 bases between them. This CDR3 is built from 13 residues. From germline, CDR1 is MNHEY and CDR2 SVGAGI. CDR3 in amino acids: CASRQVDNEKLFF. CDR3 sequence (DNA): TGTGCCAGTCGACAGGTAGATAATGAAAAACTGTTTTTT.

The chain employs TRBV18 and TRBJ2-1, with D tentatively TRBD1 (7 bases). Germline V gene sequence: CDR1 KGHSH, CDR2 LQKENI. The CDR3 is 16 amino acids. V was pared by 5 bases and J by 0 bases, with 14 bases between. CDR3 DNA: TGTGCCAGCTCAACAACAGGGGAGGCCTCCTACAATGAGCAGTTCTTC. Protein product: CASSTTGEASYNEQFF.

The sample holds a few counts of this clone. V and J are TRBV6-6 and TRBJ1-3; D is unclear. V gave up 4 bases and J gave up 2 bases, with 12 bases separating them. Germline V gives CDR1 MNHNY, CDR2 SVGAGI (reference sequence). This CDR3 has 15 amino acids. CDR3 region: CASSSPVGAGNTIYF. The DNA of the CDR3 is TGTGCCAGCAGTTCTCCCGTCGGGGCTGGAAACACCATATATTTT.

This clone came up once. The CDR3 here is CASSSRARTGDSPLHF. CDR3 coding DNA: TGTGCCAGCAGCTCACGGGCCCGGACAGGGGATTCACCCCTCCACTTT. The chain employs TRBV7-6 and TRBJ1-6; 9 bases agree with TRBD1. Germline V gene sequence: CDR1 SGHVS, CDR2 FNYEAQ. This CDR3 is built from 16 residues. V lost 4 bases to trimming and J lost 8 bases; unmatched junction nucleotides: 9.

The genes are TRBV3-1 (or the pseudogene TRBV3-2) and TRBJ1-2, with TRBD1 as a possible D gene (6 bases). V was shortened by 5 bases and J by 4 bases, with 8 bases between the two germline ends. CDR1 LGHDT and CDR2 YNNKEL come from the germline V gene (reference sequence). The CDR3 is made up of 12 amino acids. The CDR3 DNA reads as TGTGCCAGCAGCACAGGGTTCTATGGCTACACCTTC. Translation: CASSTGFYGYTF.

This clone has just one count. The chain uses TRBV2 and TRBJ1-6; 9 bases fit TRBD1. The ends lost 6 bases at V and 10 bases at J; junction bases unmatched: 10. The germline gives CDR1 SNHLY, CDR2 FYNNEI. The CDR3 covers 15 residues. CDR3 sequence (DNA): TGTGCCAGCAGGGAACTATGGACAGGGGACTCACCCCTCCACTTT. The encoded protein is CASRELWTGDSPLHF.

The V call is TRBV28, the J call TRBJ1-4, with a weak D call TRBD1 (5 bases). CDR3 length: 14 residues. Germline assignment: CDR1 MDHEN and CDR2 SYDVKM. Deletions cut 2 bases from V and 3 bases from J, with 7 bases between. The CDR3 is CASSLEGANEKLFF. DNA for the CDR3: TGTGCCAGCAGTTTAGAAGGGGCTAATGAAAAACTGTTTTTT.

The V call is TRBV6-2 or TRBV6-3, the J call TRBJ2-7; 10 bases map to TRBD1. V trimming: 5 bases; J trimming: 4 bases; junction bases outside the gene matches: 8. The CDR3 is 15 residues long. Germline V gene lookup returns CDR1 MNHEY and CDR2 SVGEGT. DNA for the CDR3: TGTGCCAGCAGTCGTGAGACAGGGGGCTATTACGAGCAGTACTTC. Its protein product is CASSRETGGYYEQYF.

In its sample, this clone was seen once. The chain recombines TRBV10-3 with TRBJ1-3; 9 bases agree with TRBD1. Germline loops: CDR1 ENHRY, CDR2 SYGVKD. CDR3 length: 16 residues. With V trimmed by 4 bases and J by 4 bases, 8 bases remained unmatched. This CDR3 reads CAISGTIGQGGNTIYF. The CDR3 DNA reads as TGTGCCATCAGTGGGACAATCGGACAGGGGGGAAACACCATATATTTT.

The CDR3 here is CASSSGTRSLNEKLFF. The CDR3 bases are TGTGCCAGCAGTTCCGGGACAAGGAGCCTTAATGAAAAACTGTTTTTT. The chain joins TRBV28 to TRBJ1-4, with D maybe TRBD1 (6 bases). With 4 bases removed from V and 4 bases from J, the gap between germline ends came to 16 bases. The CDR3 consists of 16 residues. Germline V gene data show CDR1 as MDHEN and CDR2 as SYDVKM.

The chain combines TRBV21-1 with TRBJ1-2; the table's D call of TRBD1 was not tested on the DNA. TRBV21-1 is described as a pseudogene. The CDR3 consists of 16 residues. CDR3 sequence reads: CASSKRDRLGNYGYTF. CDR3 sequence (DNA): TGTGCCAGCAGCAAAAGGGACAGGTTGGGTAACTATGGCTACACCTTC.

CDR3 protein: CATQEELTGDSSYEQYF. The DNA for the CDR3 is TGCGCCACCCAGGAGGAGTTGACAGGGGACAGCTCCTACGAGCAGTACTTC. The chain employs TRBV10-1 and TRBJ2-7; 8 nucleotides line up with TRBD1. V dropped 10 bases and J dropped 0; count of bases not matched to a gene: 17. The germline CDR1 and CDR2 sequences are WNHNN and SYGVQD (reference sequence). The length of the CDR3 is 17 residues.

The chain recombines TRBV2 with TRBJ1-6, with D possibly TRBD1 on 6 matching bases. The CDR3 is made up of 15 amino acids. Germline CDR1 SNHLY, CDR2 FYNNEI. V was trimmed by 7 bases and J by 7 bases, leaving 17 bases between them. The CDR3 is CASTPQGVNNSPLHF. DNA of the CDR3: TGTGCCAGCACCCCACAGGGTGTGAACAATTCACCCCTCCACTTT. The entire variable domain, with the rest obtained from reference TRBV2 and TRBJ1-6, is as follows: EPEVTQTPSHQVTQMGQEVILRCVPISNHLYFYWYRQILGQKVEFLVSFYNNEISEKSEIFDDQFSVERPDGSNFTLKIRSTKLEDSAMYFCASTPQGVNNSPLHFGNGTRLTVT.